The sequence of this T cell receptor (beta chain) was determined in a study of molecular identifiers for immune sequencing clone quantification. Study results and caveats: Clones above 20 RNA copies held over 98% of effector molecules, under 1% in naive cells.

In its sample, this clonotype was seen once. Its specificity is unknown. This sequence may be a read error, since a much larger clone differs from it by one base. The conserved closing phenylalanine or tryptophan is absent in this CDR3, likely reflecting a read error. The CDR3 runs 17 residues. Germline loops: CDR1 SGHTA, CDR2 FQGNSA. Trimming took 0 bases from V and 0 from J, leaving 11 bases between them. The bulk TCR libraries were made with methods described before and with listed TCR primers. MiXCR, applied by TCRdb to the PCR reads, yields one record per CDR3 protein. The sample has some 59,000 distinct CDR3 sequences, around 25% seen once.

Sequencing was done on a sample of naive CD8+ T cells from blood, with Jurkat cell RNA spiked in. The subset is: FACS-sorted CD8+CD4-CCR7+CD45RA+ naive T cells. The sequence came from a human donor in good health. Some libraries in this study had Jurkat cell RNA spiked in. V gene TRBV7-2 combines with J gene TRBJ2-2, with D maybe TRBD1 (5 bases). CDR3 sequence (DNA): TGTGCCAGCAGCTTAGCAGTCAGGGTCGCGAACACCGGGGAGCTGTTTCTT. This translates into CASSLAVRVANTGELFL.